Below are 3 T cell receptor beta chains sequenced from a single sample in a study of post-analysis software for immune sequencing data. Study-wide findings and caveats: In patients, four to six TRBV segments were more frequent than in controls, with TRBV5-6, TRBV5-1 and TRBV20-1 among them.

Their antigens are not known. The TCR beta cDNA libraries carried unique molecular identifiers. One entry per CDR3 protein results from TCRdb running MiXCR on the PCR reads. The sample holds about 760,000 distinct CDR3 sequences, 25% to 30% seen once. The sample consisted of blood. The origin of the receptors is a girl aged 5-17 years with multiple sclerosis.

This clonotype was seen only a few times. This chain links TRBV11-2 with TRBJ2-1; D is undetermined. Germline CDR1 and CDR2: SGHAT and FQNNGV. Trimming pared 7 bases from V and 4 bases from J, leaving 14 bases between. This CDR3 has 14 residues. The CDR3 loop reads CASTGPLAYNEQFF. Written as DNA, the CDR3 is TGTGCCAGCACGGGCCCGTTAGCTTACAATGAGCAGTTCTTC. The variable domain in full, completed from reference TRBV11-2 and TRBJ2-1, reads EAGVAQSPRYKIIEKRQSVAFWCNPISGHATLYWYQQILGQGPKLLIQFQNNGVVDDSQLPKDRFSAERLKGVDSTLKIQPAKLEDSAVYLCASTGPLAYNEQFFGPGTRLTVL.

In its sample, this clonotype was seen many times. The J gene is TRBJ2-7, the V gene TRBV7-2; D unresolved. This CDR3 comprises 12 residues. V was pared by 4 bases and J by 7 bases, with 11 bases between. Looked up from germline, CDR1 is SGHTA and CDR2 is FQGNSA. CDR3 in amino acids: CASSSVGREQYF. CDR3 coding DNA: TGTGCCAGCAGCTCAGTCGGGCGAGAGCAGTACTTC.

V and J are TRBV6-5 and TRBJ2-7; no clear D gene. CDR1 and CDR2 from the germline V gene are MNHEY and SVGAGI. The CDR3 runs to 14 residues. V gave up 0 bases and J gave up 0 bases, with 6 bases separating them. The CDR3, as DNA: TGTGCCAGCAGTTACTCCAGGTACTCCTACGAGCAGTACTTC. Translated: CASSYSRYSYEQYF.